These 30 T cell receptor beta chains were all obtained from the same sample, sequenced in a study of blood T cell repertoires in COVID-19. The assay was immunoSEQ multiplex PCR, and TCRdb's table has in-frame clones only and misses some. Of about 180,000 clones detected, roughly 80% appear once; the ten largest clones hold around a sixth. The source material was PBMCs or T cells enriched from blood (not recorded which). These receptors came from a woman aged 50 to 60 who had recovered from COVID-19.

The V and J genes are TRBV14 and TRBJ2-1; 15 bases line up with TRBD2. The CDR3 runs to 22 residues. Germline V gene lookup returns CDR1 SGHDN and CDR2 FVKESK. Trimming cost V 0 bases and J 6 bases; bases outside gene matches: 18. Here the CDR3 reads CASSQDKGGRTSGRAKSNEQFF. In DNA, the CDR3 is TGTGCCAGCAGCCAAGATAAGGGGGGAAGGACTAGCGGGAGGGCCAAGTCCAATGAGCAGTTCTTC.

There are a few counts of this clone. The chain carries TRBV7-8 and TRBJ2-7; 8 bases match TRBD1. Losses at the gene ends were 7 bases for V and 0 bases for J; bases not matched to a gene: 8. Germline lookup yields CDR1 SGHVS and CDR2 FQNEAQ. The CDR3 is 15 amino acids. CDR3 region: CASTGGGFSSYEQYF. The CDR3 nucleotides are TGTGCCAGCACAGGGGGCGGCTTCAGCTCCTACGAGCAGTACTTC. Looking up the rest from reference TRBV7-8 and TRBJ2-7 gives the full variable domain: GAGVSQSPRYKVAKRGQDVALRCDPISGHVSLFWYQQALGQGPEFLTYFQNEAQLDKSGLPSDRFFAERPEGSVSTLKIQRTQQEDSAVYLCASTGGGFSSYEQYFGPGTRLTVT.

This clone was observed at least ten times. V is TRBV27 and J is TRBJ2-7; 12 bases fit TRBD1. The CDR3 is 15 amino acids. V trimming: 6 bases; J trimming: 5 bases; junction bases outside the gene matches: 8. Germline V gene data show CDR1 as MNHEY and CDR2 as SMNVEV (reference sequence). The CDR3 sequence is CASSPDGTGGDEQYF. In DNA, the CDR3 is TGTGCCAGCAGCCCCGACGGGACAGGGGGCGACGAGCAGTACTTC.

The rearrangement joins TRBV2 to TRBJ2-5, with 7 bases identical to TRBD1. J gave up 2 bases and V 8 bases, and 2 bases lay outside the gene matches. The CDR3 spans 12 residues. Germline CDR1 and CDR2: SNHLY and FYNNEI. This CDR3 reads CASGTEQETQYF. In DNA form, the CDR3 reads TGTGCCAGCGGGACAGAGCAAGAGACCCAGTACTTC. Based on the CDR3 plus reference TRBV2 and TRBJ2-5, the full variable domain is EPEVTQTPSHQVTQMGQEVILRCVPISNHLYFYWYRQILGQKVEFLVSFYNNEISEKSEIFDDQFSVERPDGSNFTLKIRSTKLEDSAMYFCASGTEQETQYFGPGTRLLVL.

The CDR3 nucleotides read TGTGCCAGCAGCTTCCGCTCCAGGGATTCACCCCTCCACTTT. This encodes CASSFRSRDSPLHF. The chain uses TRBV5-6 and TRBJ1-6; TRBD1 might be the D (5 bases). CDR3 size: 14 residues. The germline V gene encodes CDR1 SGHDT and CDR2 YYEEEE. Trimming left V 2 bases short and J 8 bases short, with 11 bases between.

The chain has TRBV27 and TRBJ1-1; TRBD1 aligns across 7 bases. CDR1 and CDR2 from the germline V gene are MNHEY and SMNVEV (reference sequence). The CDR3 is 17 residues long. With V trimmed by 0 bases and J by 5 bases, 12 bases remained unmatched. The DNA of the CDR3 is TGTGCCAGCAGTTTATCGCGGGACAGAATTAGGGGGACTGAAGCTTTCTTT. Translated: CASSLSRDRIRGTEAFF.

CDR3 region: CASSPRSDYASYNEQFF. The CDR3 DNA is TGCGCCAGCAGCCCCCGATCGGACTACGCCTCCTACAATGAGCAGTTCTTC. The chain employs TRBV4-1 and TRBJ2-1; a possible D gene is TRBD2 (6 bases). CDR3 length: 17 residues. Looked up from germline, CDR1 is MGHRA and CDR2 is YSYEKL. The ends were cut back, 4 bases at V and 0 bases at J, with 16 bases in the middle.

This rearrangement joins TRBV2 to TRBJ2-7; D may be TRBD2 (5 bases). Trimming stripped 8 bases from V and 1 base from J, with 9 bases between. The germline gives CDR1 SNHLY, CDR2 FYNNEI. This CDR3 contains 12 residues. CDR3 sequence reads: CASSRGSYEQYF. CDR3 in DNA: TGTGCCAGCTCCCGGGGATCCTACGAGCAGTACTTC. Together with reference TRBV2 and TRBJ2-7, the CDR3 gives the full variable domain: EPEVTQTPSHQVTQMGQEVILRCVPISNHLYFYWYRQILGQKVEFLVSFYNNEISEKSEIFDDQFSVERPDGSNFTLKIRSTKLEDSAMYFCASSRGSYEQYFGPGTRLTVT.

V usage is TRBV27 and J usage is TRBJ2-6, with TRBD1 matching over 8 bases. Trimming cost V 5 bases and J 4 bases; bases outside gene matches: 13. Germline V CDR1 and CDR2: MNHEY, SMNVEV (reference sequence). The CDR3 covers 18 residues. As DNA, the CDR3 is TGTGCCAGCAGTCCCCGGAGGCAGGGGGCTTGGGGGGCCAACGTCCTGACTTTC. Residues: CASSPRRQGAWGANVLTF.

V usage is TRBV2 and J usage is TRBJ1-1; possible D gene TRBD1, 5 bases. Trimming pared 4 bases from V and 5 bases from J, leaving 20 bases between. The germline V gene has CDR1 SNHLY and CDR2 FYNNEI. This CDR3 has 16 amino acids. CDR3 sequence (DNA): TGTGCCAGCAGTGCTGAATCGGGGGGATTGGGGACTGAAGCTTTCTTT. Translated, it gives CASSAESGGLGTEAFF.

The chain carries TRBV7-9 and TRBJ1-2; D ambiguous. The germline V gene has CDR1 SEHNR and CDR2 FQNEAQ (reference sequence). The CDR3 length is 13 residues. V lost 1 base and J lost 8, with 11 bases in between. Written as DNA, the CDR3 is TGTGCCAGCAGCTTAGGGGCGCCCGAGGGCTACACCTTC. It codes for CASSLGAPEGYTF.

The chain couples TRBV5-8 to TRBJ2-3, with 8 positions matching TRBD1. V was pared by 4 bases and J by 3 bases, with 4 bases of the junction left unmatched. The CDR3 covers 14 residues. CDR1 is SGHTS, CDR2 YDEGEE, per germline. CDR3 in DNA: TGTGCCAGCAGCCTGAGGACAGGGACAGATACGCAGTATTTT. It encodes CASSLRTGTDTQYF.

V gene TRBV5-6 combines with J gene TRBJ2-7, with 9 bases identical to TRBD1. Per germline, CDR1 SGHDT and CDR2 YYEEEE. The CDR3 length is 14 residues. The V segment lost 3 bases and the J segment 5 bases; nucleotides outside the gene matches: 6. The CDR3 is CASSYGTGIHEQYF. The CDR3 nucleotides read TGTGCCAGCAGCTATGGGACAGGGATCCACGAGCAGTACTTC.

The V gene is TRBV6-5, the J gene TRBJ2-5; 9 bases line up with TRBD2. Germline loops: CDR1 MNHEY, CDR2 SVGAGI. The CDR3 length is 13 residues. Losses at the gene ends were 7 bases for V and 9 bases for J; bases not matched to a gene: 9. CDR3 region: CASMTSGTKSQYF. CDR3 in DNA: TGTGCCAGCATGACTAGCGGTACGAAGTCCCAGTACTTC.

The V gene is TRBV10-1, the J gene TRBJ1-1, with 9 bases aligning to TRBD1. The V gene's germline CDR1 is WNHNN and CDR2 SYGVQD (reference sequence). The CDR3 is made up of 14 amino acids. With 3 bases clipped from V and 5 bases from J, the junction kept 4 bases outside the gene matches. The CDR3 loop reads CASSDGQGRTEAFF. CDR3 nucleotides: TGCGCCAGCAGTGACGGACAGGGGAGGACTGAAGCTTTCTTT.

The chain carries TRBV3-1 (or the pseudogene TRBV3-2) and TRBJ2-2; TRBD2 aligns across 8 bases. Germline V gene sequence: CDR1 LGHDT, CDR2 YNNKEL (reference sequence). The CDR3 is 14 amino acids. V shed 1 base, J shed 8 bases, and the junction held 3 bases outside the gene matches. This CDR3 reads CASSQATSVGELFF. CDR3 DNA sequence: TGTGCCAGCAGCCAAGCGACTAGCGTGGGGGAGCTGTTTTTT.

V gene TRBV27 combines with J gene TRBJ2-7; D is possibly TRBD1 (6 bases). The CDR3 runs to 15 residues. Germline loops: CDR1 MNHEY, CDR2 SMNVEV (reference sequence). The V end lost 3 bases, the J end lost 2 bases, and 14 bases lay between the germline ends. Written as DNA, the CDR3 is TGTGCCAGCAGTTTGTCTAGGACAGCAACCTACGAGCAGTACTTC. Protein: CASSLSRTATYEQYF.

The rearrangement links TRBV28 to TRBJ1-1, with 7 bases fitting TRBD1. This CDR3 spans 14 amino acids. The germline V gene encodes CDR1 MDHEN and CDR2 SYDVKM. V lost 6 bases to trimming and J lost 0 bases; unmatched junction nucleotides: 4. CDR3 sequence reads: CASRDRPLNTEAFF. In DNA form, the CDR3 reads TGTGCCAGCAGGGACAGGCCGCTGAACACTGAAGCTTTCTTT. Full variable domain (remainder filled in from reference TRBV28 and TRBJ1-1): DVKVTQSSRYLVKRTGEKVFLECVQDMDHENMFWYRQDPGLGLRLIYFSYDVKMKEKGDIPEGYSVSREKKERFSLILESASTNQTSMYLCASRDRPLNTEAFFGQGTRLTVV.

This clone occurred once. J is TRBJ1-1 and V is TRBV6-5, with 7 bases that match TRBD1. The length of the CDR3 is 13 residues. V lost 8 bases, J lost 0 bases, and 3 bases stayed unmatched. Per the germline V gene, CDR1 is MNHEY and CDR2 is SVGAGI. CDR3 in DNA: TGTGCCAGCGGGGACAGTTTGAACACTGAAGCTTTCTTT. This sequence encodes CASGDSLNTEAFF.

The chain uses TRBV18 and TRBJ2-2; 9 nucleotides agree with TRBD1. V shed 3 bases, J shed 4 bases, and the junction held 9 bases outside the gene matches. Germline CDR1 reads KGHSH; CDR2 reads LQKENI. The CDR3 length is 17 residues. As DNA, the CDR3 is TGTGCCAGCTCACCGTATAACAGGGGGCGCGGCACCGGGGAGCTGTTTTTT. Protein product: CASSPYNRGRGTGELFF.

This chain connects TRBV11-2 to TRBJ2-3; TRBD1 matches 9 bases. Trimming at V came to 4 bases and at J to 4 bases, leaving 3 bases not matched to a gene. The germline V gene has CDR1 SGHAT and CDR2 FQNNGV. The CDR3 extends over 14 amino acids. Here the CDR3 reads CASSSGQGADTQYF. The CDR3 DNA is TGTGCCAGCAGCTCGGGACAGGGAGCAGATACGCAGTATTTT.

The chain carries TRBV11-2 and TRBJ1-1, with D perhaps matching TRBD1 (6 bases). Trimming removed 5 bases from V and 4 bases from J, with 14 bases in between. This CDR3 comprises 14 residues. Germline V gene sequence: CDR1 SGHAT, CDR2 FQNNGV. Here the CDR3 DNA reads TGTGCCAGCAGCCAACGACGACAGGTCACTGAAGCTTTCTTT. Translation gives CASSQRRQVTEAFF.

The sample holds a few counts of this clone. The genes are TRBV28 and TRBJ1-2; TRBD1 matches 7 bases. There are 14 residues in the CDR3. Germline lookup yields CDR1 MDHEN and CDR2 SYDVKM. V was pared by 6 bases and J by 13 bases, with 17 bases of the junction left unmatched. The CDR3: CASRALTGAAGSTF. CDR3 in DNA: TGTGCCAGCAGGGCTCTCACAGGGGCTGCTGGATCCACCTTC.

The rearrangement uses TRBV15 and TRBJ2-7; perhaps TRBD2 as D (7 bases). Germline CDR1 reads LNHNV; CDR2 reads YYDKDF (reference sequence). Trimming took 3 bases from V and 4 from J, leaving 19 bases between them. CDR3 length equals 16 residues. The CDR3 DNA follows: TGTGCCACCAGCAGCCTAGGGGGGGAGGGCAAATACGAGCAGTACTTC. This codes for CATSSLGGEGKYEQYF.

The rearrangement links TRBV28 to TRBJ1-2; no firm D call. The germline V gene has CDR1 MDHEN and CDR2 SYDVKM. The CDR3 runs to 12 residues. V dropped 6 bases and J dropped 3 bases, with 8 bases sitting between them. The CDR3 region is CASSADYYGYTF. The CDR3 DNA reads TGTGCCAGCAGCGCCGACTACTATGGCTACACCTTC.

The chain joins TRBV10-3 to TRBJ1-4; 7 bases agree with TRBD1. With 5 bases clipped from V and 6 bases from J, the junction kept 3 bases outside the gene matches. CDR3 length equals 13 residues. Germline values: CDR1 ENHRY, CDR2 SYGVKD. CDR3 nucleotide sequence: TGTGCCATCAGTTCAGGGACAGATGAAAAACTGTTTTTT. Amino acid sequence: CAISSGTDEKLFF.

The chain employs TRBV28 and TRBJ2-1; 9 bases agree with TRBD2. Per germline, CDR1 MDHEN and CDR2 SYDVKM. There are 19 residues in the CDR3. J was trimmed by 0 bases and V by 1 base; bases with no gene match: 10. The DNA for the CDR3 is TGTGCCAGCAGTTTATTCGCGGGAGGGTTATATAGCTCCTACAATGAGCAGTTCTTC. Translating it yields CASSLFAGGLYSSYNEQFF.

This clone was recorded once. The V gene is TRBV5-5, the J gene TRBJ2-3; perhaps TRBD2 as D (6 bases). This CDR3 spans 14 amino acids. Per germline, CDR1 SGHKS and CDR2 YYEKEE (reference sequence). V was cut by 2 bases and J by 2 bases, with 9 bases left in between. CDR3 sequence: CASSLELATDTQYF. The CDR3 DNA reads as TGTGCCAGCAGCTTAGAACTAGCCACAGATACGCAGTATTTT.

The chain has TRBV29-1 and TRBJ2-1, with 14 bases matching TRBD2. This CDR3 has 16 residues. Germline loops: CDR1 SQVTM, CDR2 ANQGSEA. V shed 1 base and J 8 bases; nucleotides not matched to a gene: 7. The CDR3 coding sequence is TGCAGCGTTGAAGGACTAGCGGGAGGGTGGGGTCATGAGCAGTTCTTC. Translating gives CSVEGLAGGWGHEQFF.

The chain couples TRBV7-6 to TRBJ2-3, with a possible D match to TRBD2 (5 bases). This CDR3 region has 15 residues. Germline loops: CDR1 SGHVS, CDR2 FNYEAQ. Trimming pared 1 base from V and 4 bases from J, leaving 12 bases between. In DNA, the CDR3 is TGTGCCAGCAGCTTAGGTACTAGTCTTGCAGATACGCAGTATTTT. It yields the protein CASSLGTSLADTQYF.